This T cell receptor beta chain was obtained from a study of T cells after yellow fever vaccination. For the study at large: Fractions of low cell number were prepared using SMART-Seq v4 Ultra Low Input.

Deletions cut 4 bases from V and 0 bases from J, with 9 bases between. The CDR3 has 13 amino acids. CDR1 and CDR2 from the germline V gene are GTSNPN and SVGIG (reference sequence). Whole-study findings and limits: Repertoires obtained by FACS sorting could include abundant clonotypes that entered as contaminants from the bulk population. Most clones from primary vaccination were detected again post-booster (roughly 96% CD4, around 88% CD8).

With regard to this clonotype: Its antigen is undetermined.

The TCR cDNA carried a universal primer site and UMIs from 5'RACE template switching. MiXCR was run by TCRdb on the 5' RACE reads, yielding one entry per CDR3 protein. The sample shows 150,000 to 200,000 distinct CDR3 sequences, approximately 10% of them seen only once. The chain couples TRBV30 to TRBJ1-1, with D unclear. The origin of this receptor is a man between 18 and 29 years old who received the YFV17D yellow fever vaccine. Sample: CD8+ T cells sorted from PBMCs, taken 15 days after the yellow fever booster vaccination. For the CDR3, the DNA is TGTGCCTGGACGGTGAACCTGAACACTGAAGCTTTCTTT. This sequence encodes CAWTVNLNTEAFF.